The entry that follows covers one TCR beta chain sequence. This specimen belongs to a study of blood T cells in healthy people across ages. The second PCR ran roughly 7 to 12 cycles with a sample-barcoded 5' primer and J-beta primers. MiXCR was run by TCRdb on the 5' RACE reads, yielding one entry per CDR3 protein. The data hold about 1 million distinct CDR3 sequences, with more than 40% observed a single time. Trimming took 5 bases from V and 5 from J; bases not matched to a gene: 7. The CDR3 totals 15 residues. Germline-derived CDR1 and CDR2 are SQVTM and ANQGSEA. This sequence joins TRBV29-1 and TRBJ2-1; 12 nucleotides line up with TRBD2. Material: blood. The TCR comes from a woman aged 60-75 years in good health. CDR3 in amino acids: CSVWGLAGNNNEQFF. The CDR3 region has the DNA TGCAGCGTTTGGGGACTAGCGGGTAACAACAATGAGCAGTTCTTC.